Included here is one TCR beta chain sequence, with context. These data belong to a study of T cell changes during pregnancy in multiple sclerosis. TCRdb keeps only in-frame clones here, not all; method: immunoSEQ multiplex PCR. The sample consists of 40,000 or so clones, 90% to 95% of them appearing once. V shed 5 bases and J 4 bases; nucleotides not matched to a gene: 6. The CDR3 consists of 14 residues. CDR1 and CDR2 from the germline V gene are PRHDT and FYEKMQ (reference sequence). The sample consisted of CD8+ T cells from peripheral blood mononuclear cells, taken in the third trimester of pregnancy. This chain uses TRBV13 with TRBJ2-5, with 8 bases lining up with TRBD1. This clonotype was obtained from a female donor with multiple sclerosis, enrolled in a pregnancy study. DNA for the CDR3: TGTGCCAGCAGCCAACCGGGACAGGCAGAGACCCAGTACTTC. This gives the protein CASSQPGQAETQYF.